This paragraph covers one TCR beta chain sequence. Its target is unknown. Trimming removed 6 bases at V and 4 bases at J, with 9 bases between. CDR3 length: 12 amino acids. Germline lookup yields CDR1 SQVTM and CDR2 ANQGSEA. This entry is derived from a study of human T cells and chemical hapten exposure. Individual cDNA molecules in this library carried unique molecular identifiers. One entry per CDR3 protein results from TCRdb running MiXCR on the RACE reads. The sample records more than 65,000 distinct CDR3 sequences, 6% to 9% being singletons. Study conclusions and caveats: DPC sensitization did not alter TCRs above 1 in 1000 frequency.

Time point noted: patch test 1, 2 weeks after DPC sensitization. Treatment: therapeutic diphenylcyclopropenone sensitization with weekly scalp DPC. Here the sequenced sample was whole blood, taken in connection with sensitization to the hapten diphenylcyclopropenone (DPC). The clonotype originates from a woman in her twenties or thirties with alopecia areata. Some clones in this sample may be carry-over from other donors' samples. The V and J genes are TRBV29-1 and TRBJ1-4, with D possibly matching TRBD1 (5 bases). CDR3 coding DNA: TGCAGCGTCAGGGTCCTTAATGAAAAACTGTTTTTT. This encodes CSVRVLNEKLFF.